This T cell receptor (beta chain) was sequenced during a study of T cell repertoires in cytomegalovirus infection. Study-wide context: It was the public TCR beta signatures that indicated both CMV infection and matching HLA type. Study results and limitations: Summed frequency of public TCR beta families distinguished CMV carriers with the relevant HLA. HLA-C-restricted, CMV-specific TCR beta clonotypes were dominant ex vivo.

In TCRdb, the reads were re-called with MiXCR into one record per CDR3 protein. The sample consists of about 230,000 distinct CDR3 sequences, roughly 20% of them appearing once. As concerns this clonotype: The antigen is unknown.

The CDR3 sequence is 14 residues long. The V gene end was trimmed by 0 bases and the J gene end by 4 bases; junction bases not matched to a gene: 4. Germline loops: CDR1 SGHKS, CDR2 YYEKEE (reference sequence). V usage is TRBV5-5 and J usage is TRBJ2-7, with 7 bases lining up with TRBD1. The sample consisted of CD8+ T cells from PBMCs. This TCR came from a human donor in good health (CMV status not recorded). Some clones in this sample may be carry-over from other donors' samples. CDR3 sequence: CASSLVQGPYEQYF. The CDR3 DNA reads TGTGCCAGCAGCTTGGTACAGGGGCCTTACGAGCAGTACTTC.